These 23 T cell receptor beta chains originate from one sample sequenced in a study of shared clonotypes between healthy human individuals. Clones were read by immunoSEQ multiplex PCR, and TCRdb kept only the in-frame ones, dropping some. The sample includes 2 million to 2.5 million clones, 93% of them seen just once. The sequenced sample was naive CD4+ T cells from PBMCs. Subset here: CD45RA+ positively selected. The source of these receptors is a man aged 18-30 years in good health. Some clones in this sample may be carry-over from other donors' samples.

The genes are TRBV7-2 and TRBJ2-2, with D possibly matching TRBD1 (5 bases). The CDR3 consists of 16 residues. The germline V gene encodes CDR1 SGHTA and CDR2 FQGNSA. Trimming stripped 1 base from V and 2 bases from J, with 11 bases between. The CDR3 loop reads CASSLVSTDNTGELFF. CDR3 bases: TGTGCCAGCAGCTTAGTCTCGACAGATAACACCGGGGAGCTGTTTTTT.

The CDR3 DNA follows: TGTGCCAGCTGCCTAGGGGCGGGAGGGTGCTCAGATACGCAGTATTTT. Translated, it gives CASCLGAGGCSDTQYF. The chain joins TRBV7-9 to TRBJ2-3; 9 bases map to TRBD2. Germline CDR1 and CDR2: SEHNR and FQNEAQ (reference sequence). Trimming removed 8 bases from V and 4 bases from J; junction bases left unmatched: 13. This CDR3 region has 16 residues. Together with reference TRBV7-9 and TRBJ2-3, the CDR3 gives the full variable domain: DTGVSQNPRHKITKRGQNVTFRCDPISEHNRLYWYRQTLGQGPEFLTYFQNEAQLEKSRLLSDRFSAERPKGSFSTLEIQRTEQGDSAMYLCASCLGAGGCSDTQYFGPGTRLTVL.

The chain joins TRBV7-3 to TRBJ2-3; D could derive from TRBD1 or TRBD2 (5 bases each). The V and J ends lost 4 bases and 4 bases respectively, with 12 bases between them. The length of the CDR3 is 14 residues. CDR1 is SGHTA, CDR2 FQGTGA, per germline. CDR3 loop: CASSSGRTPDTQYF. CDR3 coding DNA: TGTGCCAGCAGCTCGGGACGGACCCCAGATACGCAGTATTTT. Using reference TRBV7-3 and TRBJ2-3 for the parts outside the CDR3, the full variable domain is GAGVSQTPSNKVTEKGKYVELRCDPISGHTALYWYRQSLGQGPEFLIYFQGTGAADDSGLPNDRFFAVRPEGSVSTLKIQRTERGDSAVYLCASSSGRTPDTQYFGPGTRLTVL.

This chain links TRBV28 with TRBJ1-1, with 10 bases fitting TRBD1. The CDR3 sequence is 16 residues long. V lost 2 bases, J lost 5 bases, and 8 bases stayed unmatched. Germline V gene data show CDR1 as MDHEN and CDR2 as SYDVKM. In nucleotides, the CDR3 is TGTGCCAGCAGTTTAAGGACAGGGGGGAGGCAAACTGAAGCTTTCTTT. It encodes CASSLRTGGRQTEAFF.

The chain links TRBV7-2 to TRBJ2-1, with a weak D call TRBD1 (6 bases). The CDR3 runs to 16 residues. V lost 1 base and J 9 bases, leaving 19 bases between the germline ends. From germline, CDR1 is SGHTA and CDR2 FQGNSA. DNA of the CDR3: TGTGCCAGCAGCTTAGGGCCACAGGGCTCGACGACTGAGCAGTTCTTC. Its translation: CASSLGPQGSTTEQFF. The full variable domain, in which reference TRBV7-2 and TRBJ2-1 provide the parts outside the CDR3, is GAGVSQSPSNKVTEKGKDVELRCDPISGHTALYWYRQSLGQGLEFLIYFQGNSAPDKSGLPSDRFSAERTGGSVSTLTIQRTQQEDSAVYLCASSLGPQGSTTEQFFGPGTRLTVL.

The chain uses TRBV2 and TRBJ1-1, with D possibly matching TRBD1 (5 bases). CDR1 and CDR2 (germline): SNHLY, FYNNEI. The germline V and J ends were trimmed by 6 bases and 4 bases, with 9 bases remaining between them. The CDR3 totals 12 residues. DNA for the CDR3: TGTGCCAGCAGCCCTAGGGGCACTGAAGCTTTCTTT. Protein product: CASSPRGTEAFF.

This chain connects TRBV2 to TRBJ2-2, with D perhaps TRBD1 or TRBD2 (6 bases each). This CDR3 is built from 15 residues. Germline CDR1 and CDR2: SNHLY and FYNNEI. V gave up 6 bases and J gave up 7 bases, with 18 bases separating them. CDR3 protein: CASRPRGQRNGELFF. DNA for the CDR3: TGTGCCAGCAGGCCCCGGGGGCAGCGTAACGGGGAGCTGTTTTTT.

The V call is TRBV9, the J call TRBJ1-4; 8 nucleotides match TRBD1. This CDR3 spans 17 amino acids. The germline gives CDR1 SGDLS, CDR2 YYNGEE. The junction had 12 bases not matched to a gene; V was cut back by 0 bases and J by 8 bases. CDR3 DNA sequence: TGTGCCAGCAGCGTAGACACAGTCGGCAGGGGGCACGAAAAACTGTTTTTT. Translation: CASSVDTVGRGHEKLFF. Looking up the rest from reference TRBV9 and TRBJ1-4 gives the full variable domain: DSGVTQTPKHLITATGQRVTLRCSPRSGDLSVYWYQQSLDQGLQFLIQYYNGEERAKGNILERFSAQQFPDLHSELNLSSLELGDSALYFCASSVDTVGRGHEKLFFGSGTQLSVL.

A word on this clone: The same CDR3 also results from other DNA sequences found in this sample. The V call is TRBV5-4, the J call TRBJ1-1; the D gene is possibly TRBD1 (5 bases). This CDR3 is 13 amino acids long. Trimming removed 4 bases from V and 1 base from J, with 8 bases in between. Germline V gene data show CDR1 as SGHNT and CDR2 as YYREEE (reference sequence). CDR3 in amino acids: CASSPGQNTEAFF. In DNA, the CDR3 is TGTGCCAGCAGCCCCGGACAGAACACTGAAGCTTTCTTT. The full variable domain, with the rest looked up from reference TRBV5-4 and TRBJ1-1, is ETGVTQSPTHLIKTRGQQVTLRCSSQSGHNTVSWYQQALGQGPQFIFQYYREEENGRGNFPPRFSGLQFPNYSSELNVNALELDDSALYLCASSPGQNTEAFFGQGTRLTVV.

The genes are TRBV6-6 and TRBJ1-1, with TRBD1 identical over 7 bases. Losses at the gene ends were 5 bases for V and 3 bases for J; bases not matched to a gene: 6. The germline V gene has CDR1 MNHNY and CDR2 SVGAGI (reference sequence). The CDR3 runs to 14 residues. CDR3 DNA sequence: TGTGCCAGCAGTCTCCGGGACAGCTACACTGAAGCTTTCTTT. As protein: CASSLRDSYTEAFF.

This chain links TRBV5-1 with TRBJ2-7; TRBD2 is a possible D gene (6 bases). The V gene's germline CDR1 is SGHRS and CDR2 YFSETQ. The CDR3 contains 15 residues. Between the trimmed V and J ends, which lost 1 base and 6 bases, there was a span of 17 bases. In nucleotides, the CDR3 is TGCGCCAGCAGCTTGTTCGGGAGAGCGAATGGCGAGCAGTACTTC. Residues: CASSLFGRANGEQYF.

This clone was observed once. The chain combines TRBV6-5 with TRBJ2-1, with D possibly being TRBD1 or TRBD2 (5 bases each). The CDR3 has 15 residues. Per the germline V gene, CDR1 is MNHEY and CDR2 is SVGAGI. V was pared by 6 bases and J by 0 bases, with 12 bases between. The CDR3 loop reads CASRRGRSSYNEQFF. CDR3 DNA sequence: TGTGCCAGCAGGAGGGGACGGAGCTCCTACAATGAGCAGTTCTTC.

The CDR3 DNA reads TGCGCCAGCAGCTCGCGGACTAGCGGAGACAATGAGCAGTTCTTC. This codes for CASSSRTSGDNEQFF. The chain is built from TRBV5-1 and TRBJ2-1; 10 nucleotides align to TRBD2. The junction had 5 bases not matched to a gene; V was cut back by 3 bases and J by 5 bases. The CDR3 is 15 amino acids. Germline loops: CDR1 SGHRS, CDR2 YFSETQ.

V gene TRBV7-3 combines with J gene TRBJ2-1; 7 positions agree with TRBD2. Trimming at V came to 5 bases and at J to 0 bases, leaving 10 bases not matched to a gene. The CDR3 is made up of 17 amino acids. Germline V gene lookup returns CDR1 SGHTA and CDR2 FQGTGA. The CDR3, as DNA: TGTGCCAGCAGCCTAGAAGGCGTAGCGGGCTCCTACAATGAGCAGTTCTTC. It translates to CASSLEGVAGSYNEQFF.

This clone appeared a single time. The same CDR3 is also encoded by other DNA sequences in this sample. V and J are TRBV11-3 and TRBJ2-7; TRBD1 matches 10 bases. The CDR3 runs 14 residues. J lost 2 bases, V lost 5 bases, and 3 bases had no gene match. Per the germline V gene, CDR1 is SGHNT and CDR2 is YENEEA. CDR3 loop: CASSPGTGAYEQYF. In DNA form, the CDR3 reads TGTGCCAGCAGCCCGGGGACAGGGGCCTACGAGCAGTACTTC.

V and J are TRBV5-1 and TRBJ1-3, with 8 bases that match TRBD1. CDR3 length: 14 residues. The germline V gene encodes CDR1 SGHRS and CDR2 YFSETQ. The J segment lost 6 bases and the V segment lost 4 bases, leaving 6 bases of the junction unmatched. This chain's CDR3 is CASSTGQGENTIYF. CDR3 in DNA: TGCGCCAGCAGCACCGGACAGGGTGAAAACACCATATATTTT. Full variable domain (rest looked up from reference TRBV5-1 and TRBJ1-3): KAGVTQTPRYLIKTRGQQVTLSCSPISGHRSVSWYQQTPGQGLQFLFEYFSETQRNKGNFPGRFSGRQFSNSRSEMNVSTLELGDSALYLCASSTGQGENTIYFGEGSWLTVV.

The chain links TRBV27 to TRBJ1-1; 10 bases are shared with TRBD1. Germline trimming cut 3 bases from V and 1 base from J; bases unmatched to any gene: 5. Germline V CDR1 and CDR2: MNHEY, SMNVEV (reference sequence). There are 16 residues in the CDR3. This CDR3 is CASSFRQGAGNTEAFF. Here the CDR3 DNA reads TGTGCCAGCAGTTTCCGACAGGGGGCGGGGAACACTGAAGCTTTCTTT.

The V gene is TRBV10-2, the J gene TRBJ2-5; 10 positions agree with TRBD2. J lost 5 bases, V lost 7 bases, and 7 bases had no gene match. There are 14 residues in the CDR3. In germline, CDR1 is WSHSY, CDR2 SAAADI. DNA of the CDR3: TGCGCCAGCAAAAGCGGGAGGGCCACGGAGACCCAGTACTTC. Its protein product is CASKSGRATETQYF.

This chain connects TRBV18 to TRBJ2-7; unclear D gene. Trimming took off 2 bases at V and 4 bases at J, with 9 bases between the two ends. Germline V lookup: CDR1 KGHSH, CDR2 LQKENI. The CDR3 has 13 amino acids. The CDR3 loop reads CASSPSNGYEQYF. As DNA, the CDR3 is TGTGCCAGCTCACCATCGAACGGGTACGAGCAGTACTTC.

V usage is TRBV11-2 and J usage is TRBJ2-5, with TRBD1 matching 11 bases. Germline V gene sequence: CDR1 SGHAT, CDR2 FQNNGV. CDR3 length: 17 amino acids. Trimming cost V 5 bases and J 5 bases; bases outside gene matches: 13. Written as DNA, the CDR3 is TGTGCCAGCAGCCCGACGTCCGGGACAGGGGGTAGGGAGACCCAGTACTTC. Protein sequence: CASSPTSGTGGRETQYF.

A word on this clone: This specimen includes other DNA sequences encoding the same CDR3. The chain is built from TRBV6-5 and TRBJ2-7, with unresolved D. CDR1 and CDR2 (germline): MNHEY, SVGAGI. The CDR3 is 12 residues long. Trimming cost V 4 bases and J 2 bases, with 6 bases left between them. CDR3 nucleotide sequence: TGTGCCAGCAGTTCCCGCGCCTACGAGCAGTACTTC. This codes for CASSSRAYEQYF.

This chain links TRBV6-5 with TRBJ2-5, with unresolved D. The CDR3 runs to 14 residues. The V gene's germline CDR1 is MNHEY and CDR2 SVGAGI. Trimming left V 5 bases short and J 1 base short, with 11 bases between. The CDR3 region is CASSEGRSQETQYF. The CDR3, as DNA: TGTGCCAGCAGTGAAGGACGGTCCCAAGAGACCCAGTACTTC.

This rearrangement joins TRBV4-1 to TRBJ1-2, with 8 bases matching TRBD1. Per the germline V gene, CDR1 is MGHRA and CDR2 is YSYEKL. The CDR3 length is 16 residues. The junction had 7 bases not matched to a gene; V was cut back by 2 bases and J by 2 bases. The CDR3 loop is CASSQPRTGTNYGYTF. The CDR3 DNA reads as TGCGCCAGCAGCCAACCTCGGACAGGGACGAACTATGGCTACACCTTC.